Sequencing of this TCR beta chain was carried out in a study of blood T cell repertoires in COVID-19. Original processing methods: It was from reference gene primer amplification that nucleated cell counts were estimated. TCRdb's copy holds only in-frame clones and misses some; the assay was immunoSEQ multiplex PCR. V, J and clone size are taken as reported in that table, and D and trimming were inferred from the DNA itself. Among about 140,000 clones listed, about 79% were seen once. Germline V gene sequence: CDR1 SGHAT, CDR2 FQNNGV. V was shortened by 1 base and J by 3 bases, with 12 bases between the two germline ends. This CDR3 comprises 16 residues.

V and J are TRBV11-2 and TRBJ2-2; D perhaps matches TRBD2 (7 bases). The TCR was taken from an elderly woman with active or convalescent COVID-19. The specimen was peripheral blood. The CDR3 loop reads CASSLARGAYTGELFF. The CDR3 DNA sequence: TGTGCCAGCAGCTTAGCTCGGGGGGCCTACACCGGGGAGCTGTTTTTT.